This entry concerns a single T cell receptor (beta chain). The antigen remains undetermined. Clones were read by immunoSEQ multiplex PCR, and TCRdb kept only the in-frame ones, dropping some. The repertoire holds about a million clones, with 60% to 80% as singletons. This CDR3 is built from 12 residues. Trimming took off 5 bases at V and 0 bases at J, with 7 bases between the two ends. Germline values: CDR1 SQVTM, CDR2 ANQGSEA. The data are from a study of shared clonotypes between healthy human individuals. Study results and caveats: Estimated richness was generally greater in naive than memory subsets. In contrast to clonotypes shared by all four donors, non-shared clonotypes had lower generation probabilities.

Researchers partitioned CD4+ cells into CD45RA+ naive and CD45RA-negative memory subsets. Sequencing input: memory CD4+ T cells sorted from blood. The subset denotes: CD45RA-negative fraction. This chain uses TRBV29-1 with TRBJ1-1; D is uncertain. The TCR sequence derives from a man aged 18 to 30 in good health. The CDR3 region is CSVLQLNTEAFF. As DNA, the CDR3 is TGCAGCGTTTTACAGTTGAACACTGAAGCTTTCTTT.